Here is one T cell receptor beta chain with its context. This clone has only a few counts. The antigen it recognizes is unknown. Per-base quality was not reported, and no clone a single base away is much larger than it. From a lookup of the germline V gene, CDR1 and CDR2 are SGHDN and FVKESK. The CDR3, cysteine through phenylalanine, is 13 amino acids long. Of all the DNA, just the CDR3 is kept, 39 bases in frame from base 1. Trimming removed 1 base from V and 10 bases from J, leaving 11 bases between the germline ends. This entry belongs to a study of blood T cell repertoires in COVID-19 (TCRdb year 2020). Regarding the research as a whole: Samples covering the acute and convalescent phases of COVID-19 were provided by collaborators in the United States, Italy and Spain. Subjects who had been exposed to COVID-19, were actively infected with it, or had recovered from it provided the deeply sampled blood TCRbeta repertoires that made up the dataset. The samples were drawn from two sources: the first 160 participants of the ongoing ImmuneRACE study, and 950 to 1,500 subjects contributed by 6 global collaborators. Where available, HLA class I and class II types were taken from metadata supplied by the sample provider and were not determined by assay-based typing. The prospective study material was composed of cDNA or gDNA derived from T cells, B-cell-depleted T cells, or PBMCs. Nearly every sample came with metadata listing a de-identified subject ID, COVID-19 status, age in years and sex. The repertoires were made available in a free public database intended to serve as a resource for research on the immune response to SARS-CoV-2.

One collaborating source in Seattle enrolled patients while the patients were actively infected and followed the patients over time throughout the course of disease. Each collaborating institution followed its own protocols to collect whole blood in K2EDTA tubes. For TCRbeta analysis, collaborators shipped samples in one of three forms: frozen whole blood, isolated PBMCs, or DNA extracted from either of those sample types. The immunoSEQ Assay, a bias-controlled multiplex PCR, was used to amplify TCRbeta CDR3 regions from genomic DNA. In the original analysis: Within the assay, amplification of reference gene primers was used to estimate how many nucleated cells each sample contained. To quantify the absolute abundance of each unique TCRbeta CDR3 rearrangement, sequence reads were collapsed and filtered. For each sample, productive Simpson clonality was calculated by taking the square root of Simpson's diversity index across productive rearrangements. TCRdb retrieved this table from immuneACCESS and kept in-frame rearrangements only. Not all clones are present; in checked studies, unresolved V genes account for under half, and no reason is known for the remainder. D and trimming come from the DNA, and the V and J calls and clone size come from that table. Present in this sample are about 370,000 clones, around 87% of which were seen just once. Of the sample, over 9.5% falls within the top ten clones.

Overall study outcomes, separate from this receptor: The amount of clinical and demographic metadata varied by source and participant and was provided uncurated.

The chain is made from TRBV14 and TRBJ2-1; the D gene is not confidently resolved. The clonotype was recovered from a woman under 40 with COVID-19, enrolled during active disease. The sequenced sample consisted of peripheral blood. The bases read TGTGCCAGCAGCCAAGTGCCCCAGGCGGAGCAGTTCTTC. Protein translation: CASSQVPQAEQFF. Beyond the CDR3, the reference TRBV14 and TRBJ2-1 genes provide the residues; the full variable domain reads: EAGVTQFPSHSVIEKGQTVTLRCDPISGHDNLYWYRRVMGKEIKFLLHFVKESKQDESGMPNNRFLAERTGGTYSTLKVQPAELEDSGVYFCASSQVPQAEQFFGPGTRLTVL.